The entry that follows covers one T cell receptor (beta chain) sequence. This sample is drawn from a study of blood T cell repertoires in COVID-19. Whole-study context: The United States, Italy and Spain supplied acute and convalescent COVID-19 samples. Sample material is recorded as cDNA or gDNA derived from T cells, B-cell-depleted T cells, or PBMCs.

Germline values: CDR1 KGHSH, CDR2 LQKENI. With V trimmed by 5 bases and J by 5 bases, 7 bases remained unmatched. CDR3 length equals 14 residues. The authors' processing: It was from reference gene primer amplification that nucleated cell counts were estimated. Libraries were prepared by immunoSEQ multiplex PCR; TCRdb keeps only in-frame clonotypes and omits some of them. V and J calls and clone size come straight from that table; D and trimming were deduced from the DNA. The sample includes 150,000 to 200,000 clones, 79% of them seen just once. This clonotype was sampled from a man aged 60 to 69 with active or convalescent COVID-19. Material: peripheral blood. The J gene is TRBJ2-3, the V gene TRBV18; TRBD2 matches 7 bases. The CDR3 DNA reads TGTGCCAGCTCATCCCGGACTAGAATAGATACGCAGTATTTT. It encodes CASSSRTRIDTQYF.